The rows below give T cell receptor beta chains drawn from one sample of a study of response to subunit inactivated influenza vaccine. TCRdb re-derived calls from the RT-PCR reads in MiXCR, one entry per CDR3 protein. The table includes roughly 630,000 distinct CDR3 sequences, around 15% detected once. The material was PBMCs from blood, obtained roughly 2 weeks before vaccination. The receptors originated from a man aged 50-60 years who received an inactivated influenza vaccine. CDR3s include the opening cysteine and the closing phenylalanine or tryptophan. D genes are given only for firm matches. Rows may omit the clone size; those that give it use once, few, many or a size class.

D gene: TRBD1
clone size: NA
J gene: TRBJ2-1
V gene: TRBV9
CDR3 length: 13
CDR3 DNA: TGTGCCAGCAGCGCTTACCGGGACAGCGAGCAGTTCTTC
CDR3 protein: CASSAYRDSEQFF

D gene: NA
clone size: few
J gene: TRBJ2-5
V gene: TRBV7-2
CDR3 length: 15
CDR3 DNA: TGTGCCAGCAGCCCCACCCGGACACAACAAGAGACCCAGTACTTC
CDR3 protein: CASSPTRTQQETQYF

D gene: NA
clone size: few
J gene: TRBJ2-1
V gene: TRBV18
CDR3 length: 15
CDR3 DNA: TGTGCCAGCTCTCTCCGGCATCTCGAGGGAAATGAGCAGTTCTTC
CDR3 protein: CASSLRHLEGNEQFF

D gene: NA
clone size: many
J gene: TRBJ2-1
V gene: TRBV29-1
CDR3 length: 11
CDR3 DNA: TGCAGCGTTGACCGGGCGAATGAGCAGTTCTTC
CDR3 protein: CSVDRANEQFF

D gene: NA
clone size: NA
J gene: TRBJ2-3
V gene: TRBV16
CDR3 length: 13
CDR3 DNA: TGTGCCAGCAGCCGTCCGGGGAGGGATACGCAGTATTTT
CDR3 protein: CASSRPGRDTQYF

D gene: NA
clone size: many
J gene: TRBJ1-1
V gene: TRBV28
CDR3 length: 13
CDR3 DNA: TGTGCCAGCCGCGGGGGAGGGGGCACTGAAGCTTTCTTT
CDR3 protein: CASRGGGGTEAFF

D gene: NA
clone size: many
J gene: TRBJ1-1
V gene: TRBV5-1
CDR3 length: 15
CDR3 DNA: TGCGCCAGCAGCCCGGGTGTCGCGGTGAACACTGAAGCTTTCTTT
CDR3 protein: CASSPGVAVNTEAFF

D gene: NA
clone size: NA
J gene: TRBJ1-2
V gene: TRBV7-2
CDR3 length: 17
CDR3 DNA: TGTGCCAGCAGCCCCGAACGTCCCCGGGGAGGTAGCTATGGCTACACCTTC
CDR3 protein: CASSPERPRGGSYGYTF

D gene: TRBD1
clone size: NA
J gene: TRBJ1-2
V gene: TRBV7-2
CDR3 length: 14
CDR3 DNA: TGTGCCAGCAGCCCACACAAACAGGGGTCAGGCTACACCTTC
CDR3 protein: CASSPHKQGSGYTF

D gene: NA
clone size: NA
J gene: TRBJ1-2
V gene: TRBV28
CDR3 length: 13
CDR3 DNA: TGTGCCAGCAGCATGGGGCAGAACTATGGCTACACCTTC
CDR3 protein: CASSMGQNYGYTF

D gene: NA
clone size: few
J gene: TRBJ2-5
V gene: TRBV14
CDR3 length: 15
CDR3 DNA: TGTGCCAGCAGCCAAGATCTGAGGAGGTCGGAGACCCAGTACTTC
CDR3 protein: CASSQDLRRSETQYF

D gene: TRBD2
clone size: few
J gene: TRBJ2-5
V gene: TRBV28
CDR3 length: 19
CDR3 DNA: TGTGCCAGCAGTTTTCCGGTTGGGGCGCCTAGCGGGTCCAGGGAGACCCAGTACTTC
CDR3 protein: CASSFPVGAPSGSRETQYF

D gene: NA
clone size: NA
J gene: TRBJ2-1
V gene: TRBV12-3/TRBV12-4
CDR3 length: 13
CDR3 DNA: TGTGCCAGCACCCCCCGCAGCAACAATGAGCAGTTCTTC
CDR3 protein: CASTPRSNNEQFF

D gene: NA
clone size: few
J gene: TRBJ2-7
V gene: TRBV4-2
CDR3 length: 15
CDR3 DNA: TGTGCCAGCAGCCAAGAGAGGGACGGTTACTACGAGCAGTACTTC
CDR3 protein: CASSQERDGYYEQYF

D gene: TRBD1
clone size: once
J gene: TRBJ1-1
V gene: TRBV12-3/TRBV12-4
CDR3 length: 14
CDR3 DNA: TGTGCCAGCAGAGAGACAGGGGGTTCCACTGAAGCTTTCTTT
CDR3 protein: CASRETGGSTEAFF

D gene: NA
clone size: NA
J gene: TRBJ2-2
V gene: TRBV7-6
CDR3 length: 16
CDR3 DNA: TGTGCCAGCAGCTTAGCGATAGGTAGTAACCCCGGGGAGCTGTTTTTT
CDR3 protein: CASSLAIGSNPGELFF

D gene: NA
clone size: few
J gene: TRBJ2-1
V gene: TRBV9
CDR3 length: 13
CDR3 DNA: TGTGCCAGCAGCGTAGAGCTAGGAAATGAGCAGTTCTTC
CDR3 protein: CASSVELGNEQFF

D gene: NA
clone size: NA
J gene: TRBJ2-2
V gene: TRBV6-2/TRBV6-3
CDR3 length: 14
CDR3 DNA: TGTGCCAGCACCAGAACGGCGAAGACCGGGGAGCTGTTTTTT
CDR3 protein: CASTRTAKTGELFF

D gene: TRBD1
clone size: NA
J gene: TRBJ2-5
V gene: TRBV11-2
CDR3 length: 15
CDR3 DNA: TGTGCCAGCAGCTACCGGACAGGCGCCGAAGAGACCCAGTACTTC
CDR3 protein: CASSYRTGAEETQYF

D gene: NA
clone size: few
J gene: TRBJ2-1
V gene: TRBV28
CDR3 length: 15
CDR3 DNA: TGTGCCAGCAGCCCTCGAGGGGGTTCCAAAAATGAGCAGTTCTTC
CDR3 protein: CASSPRGGSKNEQFF